Below, 24 T cell receptor beta chains from the same sample are listed, as sequenced in a study of blood T cell repertoires in COVID-19. The assay was immunoSEQ multiplex PCR, and TCRdb's table has in-frame clones only and misses some. The table lists 70,000 to 75,000 clones, around 90% of them singletons. The sample taken for sequencing was peripheral blood. The receptors shown here come from a human donor in a cohort sampled during active COVID-19.

This clone appeared a few times. The CDR3 spells CASSPPPLAGGPSSYNEQFF. The CDR3 bases are TGTGCCAGCAGCCCGCCCCCACTAGCGGGAGGGCCAAGCTCCTACAATGAGCAGTTCTTC. The chain joins TRBV3-1 (or the pseudogene TRBV3-2) to TRBJ2-1; the match to TRBD2 covers 13 bases. V lost 4 bases and J lost 0; bases outside the gene matches: 12. The CDR3 loop spans 20 amino acids. Germline V gene data show CDR1 as LGHDT and CDR2 as YNNKEL (reference sequence).

V usage is TRBV7-2 and J usage is TRBJ2-1, with D possibly TRBD2 on 5 matching bases. Trimming took 1 base from V and 6 from J, leaving 16 bases between them. The CDR3 sequence is 16 residues long. CDR1 and CDR2 from the germline V gene are SGHTA and FQGNSA. As DNA, the CDR3 is TGTGCCAGCAGCTTAGAAGCGGTCGAGTCCGGCAATGAGCAGTTCTTC. Translating gives CASSLEAVESGNEQFF.

The V gene is TRBV11-2, the J gene TRBJ2-3; D is undetermined. Germline V gene lookup returns CDR1 SGHAT and CDR2 FQNNGV. This CDR3 spans 14 amino acids. V dropped 1 base and J dropped 5 bases, with 10 bases sitting between them. The CDR3 reads CASSLARYRDTQYF. CDR3 DNA sequence: TGTGCCAGCAGCTTAGCGAGGTATCGAGATACGCAGTATTTT.

The chain links TRBV5-1 to TRBJ2-1; 16 bases agree with TRBD2. V shed 4 bases, J shed 9 bases, and the junction held 7 bases outside the gene matches. The CDR3 is made up of 16 amino acids. Germline assignment: CDR1 SGHRS and CDR2 YFSETQ. CDR3 in amino acids: CASSPGTSGRAGEQFF. The CDR3, as DNA: TGCGCCAGCAGCCCGGGGACTAGCGGGAGGGCCGGTGAGCAGTTCTTC.

V and J are TRBV11-3 and TRBJ1-1; a possible D gene is TRBD1 (5 bases). Trimming removed 1 base from V and 2 bases from J, with 17 bases in between. Germline CDR1 reads SGHNT; CDR2 reads YENEEA. The CDR3 has 17 amino acids. The CDR3 DNA reads as TGTGCCAGCAGCTTAGGAGGGGCGGGGGTTCCCAACACTGAAGCTTTCTTT. This gives the protein CASSLGGAGVPNTEAFF.

This clone was picked up a small number of times. V is TRBV5-6 and J is TRBJ2-7; no reliable D call. Germline CDR1 and CDR2: SGHDT and YYEEEE. V was pared by 0 bases and J by 9 bases, with 10 bases between. The CDR3 has 12 amino acids. CDR3 sequence (DNA): TGTGCCAGCAGCTTGGCCAATTTTGTGCAGTACTTC. It is translated as CASSLANFVQYF.

The chain recombines TRBV24-1 with TRBJ2-2; weak D call: TRBD1 (6 bases). V was clipped by 3 bases and J by 4 bases, with 11 bases between them. From germline, CDR1 is KGHDR and CDR2 SFDVKD. This CDR3 comprises 15 residues. The CDR3 sequence is CATSDPGQTTGELFF. CDR3 DNA sequence: TGTGCCACCAGTGATCCCGGACAGACCACCGGGGAGCTGTTTTTT.

The sample holds one count of this clone. The chain carries TRBV18 and TRBJ2-3, with D hard to call. The ends were cut back, 6 bases at V and 4 bases at J, with 14 bases in the middle. The CDR3 loop spans 14 amino acids. Germline assignment: CDR1 KGHSH and CDR2 LQKENI. The CDR3: CASSLRVSADTQYF. The CDR3 DNA is TGTGCCAGCTCCCTCCGGGTGTCAGCAGATACGCAGTATTTT.

This chain links TRBV3-1 (or the pseudogene TRBV3-2) with TRBJ2-7; 11 bases map to TRBD2. This CDR3 region has 16 residues. With 1 base clipped from V and 1 base from J, the junction kept 3 bases outside the gene matches. CDR1 and CDR2 from the germline V gene are LGHDT and YNNKEL (reference sequence). The CDR3 sequence is CASSQGVAGGSYEQYF. CDR3 nucleotide sequence: TGTGCCAGCAGCCAAGGAGTAGCGGGGGGGTCCTACGAGCAGTACTTC.

This clone was counted a few times. The chain links TRBV2 to TRBJ1-4; a possible D gene is TRBD1 (6 bases). Deletions cut 6 bases from V and 0 bases from J, with 11 bases between. In germline, CDR1 is SNHLY, CDR2 FYNNEI. The CDR3 has 15 amino acids. The CDR3 loop reads CASRKRQATNEKLFF. The CDR3 DNA follows: TGTGCCAGCAGAAAACGACAGGCAACTAATGAAAAACTGTTTTTT.

The genes are TRBV7-2 and TRBJ1-1; TRBD1 might be the D (5 bases). V lost 2 bases and J 10 bases, leaving 20 bases between the germline ends. Germline loops: CDR1 SGHTA, CDR2 FQGNSA. The CDR3 consists of 15 residues. CDR3 nucleotides: TGTGCCAGCAGCTTATCAGGGCTGGCCGGGCTAGGAGCTTTCTTT. This encodes CASSLSGLAGLGAFF.

The chain has TRBV19 and TRBJ1-2, with 9 bases matching TRBD1. The length of the CDR3 is 16 residues. The V and J ends lost 2 bases and 2 bases, in that order; junction bases with no gene match: 6. The germline gives CDR1 LNHDA, CDR2 SQIVND (reference sequence). Here the CDR3 DNA reads TGTGCCAGTAGTATATCGGGGACAGGGAGAAACTATGGCTACACCTTC. Translated: CASSISGTGRNYGYTF.

This chain connects TRBV2 to TRBJ1-3; a possible D gene is TRBD1 (6 bases). The CDR3 covers 15 residues. Germline assignment: CDR1 SNHLY and CDR2 FYNNEI. With 6 bases removed from V and 3 bases from J, the gap between germline ends came to 15 bases. CDR3 region: CASRISGEGGNTIYF. Written as DNA, the CDR3 is TGTGCCAGCAGGATTTCAGGGGAGGGTGGAAACACCATATATTTT.

The chain carries TRBV19 and TRBJ2-2; 11 bases fit TRBD2. CDR1 is LNHDA, CDR2 SQIVND, per germline (reference sequence). Germline trimming cut 7 bases from V and 7 bases from J; bases unmatched to any gene: 5. CDR3 length: 14 residues. For the CDR3, the DNA is TGTGCCAGTACCCCCCTAGCGGGAGGCGGGGAGCTGTTTTTT. Translation: CASTPLAGGGELFF.

This clone has a single count. Written as DNA, the CDR3 is TGCGCCAGCAACGGACAAGGACTAGCGGGACAAAGCTCCTACGAGCAGTACTTC. It codes for CASNGQGLAGQSSYEQYF. The chain has TRBV5-1 and TRBJ2-7, with 12 bases identical to TRBD2. V was pared by 6 bases and J by 0 bases, with 13 bases of the junction left unmatched. This CDR3 region has 18 residues. In germline, CDR1 is SGHRS, CDR2 YFSETQ.

This chain connects TRBV10-3 to TRBJ2-3; D uncertain. Germline V CDR1 and CDR2: ENHRY, SYGVKD. There are 15 residues in the CDR3. Trimming pared 4 bases from V and 1 base from J, leaving 12 bases between. In DNA form, the CDR3 reads TGTGCCATCAGTGCCTATGACTTGCGCACAGATACGCAGTATTTT. Amino acids: CAISAYDLRTDTQYF.

This chain uses TRBV6-2 or TRBV6-3 with TRBJ2-7, with 8 bases identical to TRBD1. With 5 bases clipped from V and 1 base from J, the junction kept 4 bases outside the gene matches. CDR1 and CDR2 (germline): MNHEY, SVGEGT. CDR3 length equals 14 residues. The CDR3 sequence is CASSPRTGSYEQYF. The CDR3 bases are TGTGCCAGCAGTCCGCGGACAGGGTCCTACGAGCAGTACTTC.

This rearrangement joins TRBV7-9 to TRBJ2-4; TRBD2 is a possible D gene (6 bases). The CDR3 covers 13 residues. Trimming left V 1 base short and J 14 bases short, with 15 bases between. Looked up from germline, CDR1 is SEHNR and CDR2 is FQNEAQ (reference sequence). CDR3 bases: TGTGCCAGCAGCTTAGGACTAGTGGGGGAGGAGTACTTC. It yields the protein CASSLGLVGEEYF.

This chain links TRBV15 with TRBJ1-1, with 7 positions matching TRBD1. Trimming removed 1 base from V and 11 bases from J; junction bases left unmatched: 10. Per the germline V gene, CDR1 is LNHNV and CDR2 is YYDKDF (reference sequence). This CDR3 has 14 amino acids. The CDR3, as DNA: TGTGCCACCAGCAGAGGGGTAGGGGGCGAAACGGCTTTCTTT. As protein: CATSRGVGGETAFF.

The J gene is TRBJ2-7, the V gene TRBV7-8; 7 bases agree with TRBD1. J gave up 4 bases and V 4 bases, and 10 bases lay outside the gene matches. Germline loops: CDR1 SGHVS, CDR2 FQNEAQ. The CDR3 is made up of 15 amino acids. This chain's CDR3 is CASSSRPGQIYEQYF. CDR3 sequence (DNA): TGTGCCAGCAGCTCCCGTCCGGGACAGATATACGAGCAGTACTTC.

This clone is a singleton in its sample. The rearrangement links TRBV10-3 to TRBJ2-1, with a possible D match to TRBD1 (5 bases). Germline CDR1 ENHRY, CDR2 SYGVKD. CDR3 size: 15 residues. V lost 2 bases to trimming and J lost 3 bases, with 11 bases between them. The CDR3 protein is CAISERGGDYNEQFF. The CDR3 DNA sequence: TGTGCCATCAGTGAGAGGGGCGGAGACTACAATGAGCAGTTCTTC.

The chain links TRBV5-1 to TRBJ2-5; TRBD2 matches at 7 bases. V was clipped by 4 bases and J by 3 bases; unmatched bases: 12. The CDR3 runs to 16 residues. Germline CDR1 is SGHRS and CDR2 is YFSETQ. The CDR3 spells CASSGTTGTNKETQYF. CDR3 bases: TGCGCCAGCAGCGGGACTACCGGGACTAACAAAGAGACCCAGTACTTC.

The chain joins TRBV7-2 to TRBJ2-3; D is perhaps TRBD1 (6 bases). Germline lookup yields CDR1 SGHTA and CDR2 FQGNSA. The CDR3 covers 16 residues. V gave up 2 bases and J gave up 4 bases, with 16 bases separating them. In DNA form, the CDR3 reads TGTGCCAGCAGCTTATCTTTTACAGGGATGGCAGATACGCAGTATTTT. It codes for CASSLSFTGMADTQYF.

V and J are TRBV2 and TRBJ1-2; 12 nucleotides line up with TRBD1. This CDR3 has 15 amino acids. V lost 8 bases, J lost 4 bases, and 8 bases stayed unmatched. CDR1 and CDR2 (germline): SNHLY, FYNNEI. The CDR3 spells CASSGQGASVYGYTF. The CDR3 nucleotides are TGTGCCAGCTCGGGACAGGGGGCTTCTGTCTATGGCTACACCTTC.